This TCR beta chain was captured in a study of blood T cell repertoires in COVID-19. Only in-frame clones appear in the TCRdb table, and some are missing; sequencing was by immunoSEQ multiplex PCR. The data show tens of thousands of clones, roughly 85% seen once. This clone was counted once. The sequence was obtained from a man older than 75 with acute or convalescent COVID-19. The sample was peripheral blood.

In DNA, the CDR3 is TGTGCCTGGAACGCGGGCTCTGGGGCCAACGTCCTGACTTTC. Residues: CAWNAGSGANVLTF. This chain connects TRBV30 to TRBJ2-6; tentatively, D is TRBD2 (5 bases). CDR1 is GTSNPN and CDR2 is SVGIG in the germline V gene (reference sequence). CDR3 length: 14 residues. Trimming pared 4 bases from V and 0 bases from J, leaving 7 bases between.